The present entry profiles one T cell receptor beta chain with its context. No antigen is known for it. The data stem from a study of brain metastases from non-small cell lung cancer. Trimming at V came to 4 bases and at J to 0 bases, leaving 5 bases not matched to a gene. This CDR3 is 15 amino acids long. The germline V gene has CDR1 KGHSH and CDR2 LQKENI. Only in-frame clones appear in the TCRdb table, and some are missing; sequencing was by immunoSEQ multiplex PCR. The profile covers about 6,000 clones, with roughly 85% appearing a single time and approximately 7% taken by the ten largest. Study-level findings and limits: Compared with their matched primary tumors, around 69% of brain metastases showed expanded T-cell clones. Paired brain metastases and primary tumors largely shared TCR repertoires.

This sequence originates from a donor aged 40 or over with non-small cell lung cancer. This chain links TRBV18 with TRBJ1-1, with 7 bases matching TRBD1. The sequenced sample was primary lung tumor tissue. The CDR3 loop is CASSLMTGLNTEAFF. In DNA form, the CDR3 reads TGTGCCAGCTCACTTATGACAGGGTTGAACACTGAAGCTTTCTTT.